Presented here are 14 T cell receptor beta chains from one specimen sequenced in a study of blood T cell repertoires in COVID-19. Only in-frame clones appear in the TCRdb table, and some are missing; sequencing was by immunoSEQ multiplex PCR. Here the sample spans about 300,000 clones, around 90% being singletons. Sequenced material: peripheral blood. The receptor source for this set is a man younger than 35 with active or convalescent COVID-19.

CDR3 coding DNA: TGTGCCAGCAGCTGGGTGGGGCTAGCGGGTGAGCAGTTCTTC. It encodes CASSWVGLAGEQFF. V gene TRBV27 combines with J gene TRBJ2-1; the match to TRBD2 covers 8 bases. The CDR3 contains 14 residues. With 6 bases clipped from V and 9 bases from J, the junction kept 10 bases outside the gene matches. Germline V CDR1 and CDR2: MNHEY, SMNVEV (reference sequence).

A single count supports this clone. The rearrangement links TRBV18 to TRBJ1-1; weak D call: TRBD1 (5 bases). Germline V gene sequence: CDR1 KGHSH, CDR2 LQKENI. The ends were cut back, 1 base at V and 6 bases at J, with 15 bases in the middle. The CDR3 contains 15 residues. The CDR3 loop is CASSPQGGSQAEAFF. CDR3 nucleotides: TGTGCCAGCTCACCACAAGGCGGATCACAGGCTGAAGCTTTCTTT.

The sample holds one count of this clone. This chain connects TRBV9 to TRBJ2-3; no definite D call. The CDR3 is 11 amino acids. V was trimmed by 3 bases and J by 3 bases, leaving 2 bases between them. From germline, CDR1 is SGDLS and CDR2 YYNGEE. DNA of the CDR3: TGTGCCAGCAGCGCGACAGATACGCAGTATTTT. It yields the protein CASSATDTQYF.

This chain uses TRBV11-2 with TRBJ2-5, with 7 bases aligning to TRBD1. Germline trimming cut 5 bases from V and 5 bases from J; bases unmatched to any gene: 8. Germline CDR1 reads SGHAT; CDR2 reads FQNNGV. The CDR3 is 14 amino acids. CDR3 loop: CASSPNAGGETQYF. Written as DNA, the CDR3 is TGTGCCAGCAGCCCGAACGCAGGGGGTGAGACCCAGTACTTC.

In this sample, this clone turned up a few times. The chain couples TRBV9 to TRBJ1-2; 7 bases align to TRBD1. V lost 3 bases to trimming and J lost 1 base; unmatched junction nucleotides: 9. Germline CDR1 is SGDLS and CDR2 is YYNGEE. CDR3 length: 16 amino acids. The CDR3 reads CASSAPTGLLNYGYTF. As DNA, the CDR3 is TGTGCCAGCAGCGCCCCGACAGGGCTGCTTAACTATGGCTACACCTTC.

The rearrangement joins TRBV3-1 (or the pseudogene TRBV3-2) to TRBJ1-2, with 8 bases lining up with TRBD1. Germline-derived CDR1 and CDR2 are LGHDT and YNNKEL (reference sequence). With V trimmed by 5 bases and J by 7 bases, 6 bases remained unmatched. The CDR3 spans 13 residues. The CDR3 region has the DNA TGTGCCAGCAGCGCGACAGGGGAGGGTGGCTACACCTTC. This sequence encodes CASSATGEGGYTF.

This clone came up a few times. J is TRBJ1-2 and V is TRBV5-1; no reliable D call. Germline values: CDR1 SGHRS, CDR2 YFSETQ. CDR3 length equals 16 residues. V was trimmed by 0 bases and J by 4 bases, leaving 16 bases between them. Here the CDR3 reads CASSLAITGKPYGYTF. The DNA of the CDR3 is TGCGCCAGCAGCTTGGCAATCACCGGGAAGCCCTATGGCTACACCTTC.

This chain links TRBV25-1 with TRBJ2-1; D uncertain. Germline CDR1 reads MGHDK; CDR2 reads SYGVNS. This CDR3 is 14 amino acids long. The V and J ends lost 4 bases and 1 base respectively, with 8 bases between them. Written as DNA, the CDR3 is TGTGCCAGCAGTGTGCGGATATCCTACAATGAGCAGTTCTTC. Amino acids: CASSVRISYNEQFF.

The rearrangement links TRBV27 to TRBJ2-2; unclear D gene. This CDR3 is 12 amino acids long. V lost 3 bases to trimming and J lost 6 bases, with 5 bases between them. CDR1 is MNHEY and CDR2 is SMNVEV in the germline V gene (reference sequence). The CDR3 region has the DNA TGTGCCAGCAGTTTCTCTTCCGGGGAGCTGTTTTTT. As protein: CASSFSSGELFF.

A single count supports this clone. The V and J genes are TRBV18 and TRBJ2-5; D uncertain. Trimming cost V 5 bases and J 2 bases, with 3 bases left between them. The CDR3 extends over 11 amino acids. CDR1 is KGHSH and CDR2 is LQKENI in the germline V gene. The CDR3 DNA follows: TGTGCCAGCTCAATACAAGAGACCCAGTACTTC. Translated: CASSIQETQYF.

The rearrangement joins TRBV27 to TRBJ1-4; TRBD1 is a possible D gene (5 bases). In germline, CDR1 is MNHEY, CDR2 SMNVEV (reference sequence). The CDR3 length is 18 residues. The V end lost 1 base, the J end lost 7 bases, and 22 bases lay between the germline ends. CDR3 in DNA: TGTGCCAGCAGTTTATACGGCGGGACCCCAGGGCACCTTGAAAAACTGTTTTTT. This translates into CASSLYGGTPGHLEKLFF.

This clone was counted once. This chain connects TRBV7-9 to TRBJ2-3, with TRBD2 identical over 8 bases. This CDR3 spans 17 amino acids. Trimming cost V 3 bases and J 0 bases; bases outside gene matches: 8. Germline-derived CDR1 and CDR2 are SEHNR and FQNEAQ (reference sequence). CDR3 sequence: CASSLAGGAVSTDTQYF. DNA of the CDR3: TGTGCCAGCAGCTTGGCGGGGGGAGCGGTTAGCACAGATACGCAGTATTTT.

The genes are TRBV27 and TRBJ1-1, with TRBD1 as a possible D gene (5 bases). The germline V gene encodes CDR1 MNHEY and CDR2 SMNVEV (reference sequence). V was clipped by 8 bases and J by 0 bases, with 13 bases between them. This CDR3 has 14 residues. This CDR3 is CASAEGVMNTEAFF. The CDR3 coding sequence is TGTGCCAGCGCCGAAGGGGTTATGAACACTGAAGCTTTCTTT.

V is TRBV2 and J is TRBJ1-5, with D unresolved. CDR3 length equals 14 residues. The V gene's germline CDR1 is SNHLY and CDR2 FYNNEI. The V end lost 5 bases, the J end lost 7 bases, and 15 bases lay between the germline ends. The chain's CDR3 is CASSWIGGGQPQHF. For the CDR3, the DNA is TGTGCCAGCAGTTGGATCGGAGGTGGGCAGCCCCAGCATTTT.